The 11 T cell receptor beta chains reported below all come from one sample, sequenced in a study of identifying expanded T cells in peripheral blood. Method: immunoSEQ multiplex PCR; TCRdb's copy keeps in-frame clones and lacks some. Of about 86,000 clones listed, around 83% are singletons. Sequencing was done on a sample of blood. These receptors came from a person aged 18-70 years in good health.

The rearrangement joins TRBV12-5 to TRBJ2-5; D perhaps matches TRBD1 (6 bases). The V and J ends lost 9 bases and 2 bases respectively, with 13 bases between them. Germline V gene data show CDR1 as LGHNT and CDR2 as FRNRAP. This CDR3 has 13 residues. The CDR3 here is CASGIQGQETQYF. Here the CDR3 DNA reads TGTGCTAGCGGGATACAGGGTCAAGAGACCCAGTACTTC.

The CDR3 sequence: CASSLDQPGHRPEAFF. The CDR3 DNA reads as TGTGCCAGCAGCTTAGATCAACCGGGACACAGACCTGAAGCTTTCTTT. The genes are TRBV7-2 and TRBJ1-1; tentative D call: TRBD1 (6 bases). CDR1 and CDR2 (germline): SGHTA, FQGNSA. The CDR3 length is 16 residues. V was shortened by 1 base and J by 6 bases, with 18 bases between the two germline ends.

The chain's CDR3 is CAWSAVDRGSDEQFF. The DNA for the CDR3 is TGTGCCTGGAGTGCAGTTGACAGGGGGAGCGATGAGCAGTTCTTC. V is TRBV30 and J is TRBJ2-1; TRBD1 agrees at 9 bases. V shed 1 base, J shed 8 bases, and the junction held 9 bases outside the gene matches. The CDR3 consists of 15 residues. The germline V gene encodes CDR1 GTSNPN and CDR2 SVGIG (reference sequence).

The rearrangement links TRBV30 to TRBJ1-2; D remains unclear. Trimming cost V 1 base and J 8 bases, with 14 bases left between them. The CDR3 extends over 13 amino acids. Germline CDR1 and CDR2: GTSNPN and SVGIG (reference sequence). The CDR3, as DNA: TGTGCCTGGAGTGAAGGGCTAGCTAAGGGCTACACCTTC. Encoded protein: CAWSEGLAKGYTF.

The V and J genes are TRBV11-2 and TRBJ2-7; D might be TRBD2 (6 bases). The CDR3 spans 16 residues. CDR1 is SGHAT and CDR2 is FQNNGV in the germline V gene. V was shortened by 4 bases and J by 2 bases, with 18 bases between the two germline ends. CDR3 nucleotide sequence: TGTGCCAGCAGCTCTCGGTCCCGGGACTTTACCTACGAGCAGTACTTC. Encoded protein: CASSSRSRDFTYEQYF.

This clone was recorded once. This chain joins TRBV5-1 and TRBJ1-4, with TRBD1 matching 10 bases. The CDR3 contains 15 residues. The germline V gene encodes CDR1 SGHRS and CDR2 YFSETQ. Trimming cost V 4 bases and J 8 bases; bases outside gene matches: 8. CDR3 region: CASSTGTGVREKLFF. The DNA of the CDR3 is TGCGCCAGCAGCACGGGGACAGGGGTACGGGAAAAACTGTTTTTT.

CDR3: CASTSSGEGGTEAFF. For the CDR3, the DNA is TGTGCCAGTACCTCATCAGGGGAGGGAGGCACTGAAGCTTTCTTT. The rearrangement joins TRBV19 to TRBJ1-1, with D perhaps TRBD1 (6 bases). With 7 bases removed from V and 4 bases from J, the gap between germline ends came to 19 bases. Germline values: CDR1 LNHDA, CDR2 SQIVND (reference sequence). The CDR3 length is 15 residues.

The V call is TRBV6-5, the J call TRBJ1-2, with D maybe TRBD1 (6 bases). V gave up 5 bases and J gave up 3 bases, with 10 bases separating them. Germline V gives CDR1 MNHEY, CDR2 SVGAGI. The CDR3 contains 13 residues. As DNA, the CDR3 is TGTGCCAGCAGTCCCGGACAGTACTATGGCTACACCTTC. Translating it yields CASSPGQYYGYTF.

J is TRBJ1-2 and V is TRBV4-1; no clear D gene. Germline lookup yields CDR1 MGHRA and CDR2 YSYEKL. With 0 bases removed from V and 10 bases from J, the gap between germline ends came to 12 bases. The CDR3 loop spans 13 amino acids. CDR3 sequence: CASSQDRLGDYTF. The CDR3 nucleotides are TGCGCCAGCAGCCAAGATCGTCTAGGTGACTACACCTTC.

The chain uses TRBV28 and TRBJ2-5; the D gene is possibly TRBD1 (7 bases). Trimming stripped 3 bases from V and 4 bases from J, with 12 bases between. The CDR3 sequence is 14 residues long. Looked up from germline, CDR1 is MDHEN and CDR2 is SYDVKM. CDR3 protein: CASSFQGGAETQYF. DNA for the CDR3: TGTGCCAGCAGTTTCCAGGGGGGCGCAGAGACCCAGTACTTC.

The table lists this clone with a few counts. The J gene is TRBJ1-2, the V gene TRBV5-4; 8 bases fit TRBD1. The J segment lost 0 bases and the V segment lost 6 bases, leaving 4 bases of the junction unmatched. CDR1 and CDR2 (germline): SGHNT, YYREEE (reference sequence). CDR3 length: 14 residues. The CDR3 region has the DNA TGTGCCAGCACCCAGGGGGCCTCTAACTATGGCTACACCTTC. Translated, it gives CASTQGASNYGYTF.